The 23 T cell receptor beta chains presented below share a single source sample, sequenced in a study of blood T cell repertoires in COVID-19. This table comes from immunoSEQ multiplex PCR, and its TCRdb copy is limited to in-frame clones, with some not included. The table includes about 230,000 clones, more than 75% detected once. Sequencing was carried out using peripheral blood. The receptors shown here come from a man aged 45-60 years with COVID-19, enrolled during active disease.

CDR3 sequence reads: CASGSGLAGGSYNEQFF. The CDR3 DNA is TGTGCTAGTGGGTCCGGACTAGCGGGAGGCTCCTACAATGAGCAGTTCTTC. This sequence joins TRBV12-5 and TRBJ2-1; TRBD2 agrees at 14 bases. The CDR3 covers 17 residues. CDR1 is LGHNT, CDR2 FRNRAP, per germline. V lost 6 bases, J lost 0 bases, and 4 bases stayed unmatched.

The rearrangement links TRBV14 to TRBJ1-2; tentatively, D is TRBD1 (5 bases). CDR1 is SGHDN, CDR2 FVKESK, per germline. Trimming pared 3 bases from V and 1 base from J, leaving 12 bases between. The CDR3 length is 15 residues. This chain's CDR3 is CASSQPGLNNYGYTF. Here the CDR3 DNA reads TGTGCCAGCAGCCAGCCGGGACTCAATAACTATGGCTACACCTTC.

This clone appeared once. The rearrangement uses TRBV6-2 or TRBV6-3 and TRBJ2-2, with 9 bases lining up with TRBD1. V was pared by 5 bases and J by 1 base, with 11 bases of the junction left unmatched. The CDR3 has 18 residues. The germline V gene encodes CDR1 MNHEY and CDR2 SVGEGT. CDR3 sequence: CASSQNLLTGGNTGELFF. The CDR3 DNA is TGTGCCAGCAGTCAAAATCTCTTGACAGGGGGGAACACCGGGGAGCTGTTTTTT.

With respect to this clone: The sample holds other DNA sequences that translate to the same CDR3. The chain employs TRBV5-1 and TRBJ2-2, with 9 bases aligning to TRBD2. The length of the CDR3 is 16 residues. Germline loops: CDR1 SGHRS, CDR2 YFSETQ. J lost 1 base, V lost 0 bases, and 1 base had no gene match. The CDR3 region is CASSLVAGVNTGELFF. DNA of the CDR3: TGCGCCAGCAGCTTGGTAGCGGGGGTGAACACCGGGGAGCTGTTTTTT.

The V call is TRBV20-1, the J call TRBJ2-2; D gene unclear. The germline V gene has CDR1 DFQATT and CDR2 SNEGSKA (reference sequence). CDR3 length equals 11 residues. The V end lost 6 bases, the J end lost 6 bases, and 8 bases lay between the germline ends. The CDR3 region is CSATRAGELFF. The CDR3 DNA reads TGCAGTGCAACACGGGCCGGGGAGCTGTTTTTT.

This clone was observed a single time. This chain links TRBV19 with TRBJ1-4; perhaps TRBD1 as D (6 bases). Trimming took off 6 bases at V and 7 bases at J, with 15 bases between the two ends. CDR1 is LNHDA, CDR2 SQIVND, per germline (reference sequence). This CDR3 comprises 14 residues. The DNA for the CDR3 is TGTGCCAGTAGCCCTAGGGGGGGGCGTGAAAAACTGTTTTTT. Translation: CASSPRGGREKLFF.

The genes are TRBV7-2 and TRBJ2-1; TRBD1 matches 8 bases. J gave up 1 base and V 5 bases, and 7 bases lay outside the gene matches. Germline CDR1 SGHTA, CDR2 FQGNSA. The CDR3 runs to 16 residues. The CDR3 bases are TGTGCCAGCAGCACCCGACAGGGGAGGTCCTACAATGAGCAGTTCTTC. It translates to CASSTRQGRSYNEQFF.

The chain carries TRBV25-1 and TRBJ1-2; 11 positions match TRBD1. Germline trimming cut 4 bases from V and 4 bases from J; bases unmatched to any gene: 8. The V gene's germline CDR1 is MGHDK and CDR2 SYGVNS. CDR3 length: 16 residues. The CDR3 nucleotides read TGTGCCAGCAGTGCCGCGCCGGGACAGGGGGTCTATGGCTACACCTTC. As protein: CASSAAPGQGVYGYTF.

CDR3 DNA sequence: TGTGCCAGCAACCCAAATTGGACAGGGGCAGCTTTCTTT. Protein: CASNPNWTGAAFF. The chain carries TRBV2 and TRBJ1-1; 9 nucleotides match TRBD1. Trimming at V came to 7 bases and at J to 10 bases, leaving 10 bases not matched to a gene. Germline values: CDR1 SNHLY, CDR2 FYNNEI. The CDR3 spans 13 residues.

The CDR3 DNA reads TGCGCCAGCAGCCCCAACTTTAATGAGCAGTTCTTC. This gives the protein CASSPNFNEQFF. The chain recombines TRBV4-3 with TRBJ2-1, with unresolved D. This CDR3 contains 12 residues. Germline V gives CDR1 LGHNA, CDR2 YSLEER. The V end lost 4 bases, the J end lost 7 bases, and 8 bases lay between the germline ends.

In the case of this clone: The junction departs from germline at one end; a sequencing error may be responsible. The V gene is TRBV5-6, the J gene TRBJ2-7; D is possibly TRBD2 (7 bases). The V gene's germline CDR1 is SGHDT and CDR2 YYEEEE. The CDR3 extends over 15 amino acids. Written as DNA, the CDR3 is TGTGCCAGCAGTTTGGGTGGGAGGGGGATAGACGAGCAGTACTTC. Encoded protein: CASSLGGRGIDEQYF. Variable domain in full (rest from reference TRBV5-6 and TRBJ2-7): DAGVTQSPTHLIKTRGQQVTLRCSPKSGHDTVSWYQQALGQGPQFIFQYYEEEERQRGNFPDRFSGHQFPNYSSELNVNALLLGDSALYLCASSLGGRGIDEQYFGPGTRLTVT.

The V and J genes are TRBV7-9 and TRBJ2-2; 8 nucleotides line up with TRBD1. Losses at the gene ends were 2 bases for V and 0 bases for J; bases not matched to a gene: 2. Germline V CDR1 and CDR2: SEHNR, FQNEAQ (reference sequence). The CDR3 sequence is 16 residues long. CDR3 sequence (DNA): TGTGCCAGCAGCTTAACGGGACAGGCGAACACCGGGGAGCTGTTTTTT. It translates to CASSLTGQANTGELFF.

The chain employs TRBV19 and TRBJ2-3; 11 bases fit TRBD2. After removal of 4 bases from V and 6 bases from J, the junction contained 6 bases not matched to a gene. The CDR3 length is 15 residues. Germline lookup yields CDR1 LNHDA and CDR2 SQIVND (reference sequence). CDR3 bases: TGTGCCAGTAGTACCTTTAGCGGGGGGGCTGATACGCAGTATTTT. It codes for CASSTFSGGADTQYF. Looking up the rest from reference TRBV19 and TRBJ2-3 gives the full variable domain: DGGITQSPKYLFRKEGQNVTLSCEQNLNHDAMYWYRQDPGQGLRLIYYSQIVNDFQKGDIAEGYSVSREKKESFPLTVTSAQKNPTAFYLCASSTFSGGADTQYFGPGTRLTVL.

The rearrangement uses TRBV30 and TRBJ2-5; D not resolved. The length of the CDR3 is 14 residues. CDR1 GTSNPN and CDR2 SVGIG come from the germline V gene (reference sequence). Between the trimmed V and J ends, which lost 3 bases and 4 bases, there was a span of 15 bases. This CDR3 reads CAWSAQEAGETQYF. The CDR3 DNA reads as TGTGCCTGGAGCGCCCAGGAAGCAGGAGAGACCCAGTACTTC.

The chain links TRBV19 to TRBJ2-3; 12 nucleotides line up with TRBD2. The J segment lost 6 bases and the V segment lost 3 bases, leaving 7 bases of the junction unmatched. The germline V gene has CDR1 LNHDA and CDR2 SQIVND (reference sequence). The CDR3 extends over 16 amino acids. In nucleotides, the CDR3 is TGTGCCAGTAGTATTGCTAGCGGGAGGGCCCTGGATACGCAGTATTTT. It specifies CASSIASGRALDTQYF.

The chain is built from TRBV9 and TRBJ2-3, with 11 bases that match TRBD2. The junction had 10 bases not matched to a gene; V was cut back by 3 bases and J by 4 bases. The V gene's germline CDR1 is SGDLS and CDR2 YYNGEE. The length of the CDR3 is 17 residues. CDR3 coding DNA: TGTGCCAGCAGCGATCTTACAACTAGCGGGAGTTCAGATACGCAGTATTTT. This translates into CASSDLTTSGSSDTQYF.

The rearrangement joins TRBV9 to TRBJ2-7; 9 bases fit TRBD2. The CDR3 has 16 amino acids. CDR1 is SGDLS and CDR2 is YYNGEE in the germline V gene. Trimming at V came to 0 bases and at J to 3 bases, leaving 7 bases not matched to a gene. This chain's CDR3 is CASSVAPSGNYYEQYF. The CDR3 DNA sequence: TGTGCCAGCAGCGTAGCCCCTAGCGGGAACTACTACGAGCAGTACTTC.

This clone occurred a few times. The chain carries TRBV19 and TRBJ2-7; D is possibly TRBD2 (6 bases). Per germline, CDR1 LNHDA and CDR2 SQIVND (reference sequence). The CDR3 contains 13 residues. The ends were cut back, 3 bases at V and 7 bases at J, with 13 bases in the middle. The CDR3, as DNA: TGTGCCAGTAGTATCCCGATGAGCGGGGAGCAGTACTTC. Amino acid sequence: CASSIPMSGEQYF.

Concerning this clone itself: One end of the junction does not line up with germline, which may come from a read error. The gene calls are TRBV29-1 and TRBJ1-2; D is perhaps TRBD1 (5 bases). The CDR3 length is 14 residues. From germline, CDR1 is SQVTM and CDR2 ANQGSEA. CDR3 region: CSVFPTAGNFGYTF. The CDR3 DNA reads as TGCAGCGTGTTCCCGACAGCCGGTAACTTTGGCTACACCTTC.

The rearrangement uses TRBV9 and TRBJ1-2, with D unclear. V was cut by 1 base and J by 2 bases, with 15 bases left in between. The CDR3 runs 16 residues. Germline V lookup: CDR1 SGDLS, CDR2 YYNGEE. CDR3 region: CASSVTPYRRNYGYTF. The CDR3 DNA reads as TGTGCCAGCAGCGTAACCCCTTATCGGAGAAACTATGGCTACACCTTC.

This chain uses TRBV2 with TRBJ2-3, with TRBD1 as a possible D gene (5 bases). V lost 2 bases, J lost 1 base, and 10 bases lay in between. CDR1 is SNHLY and CDR2 is FYNNEI in the germline V gene. The CDR3 contains 15 residues. The CDR3 nucleotides read TGTGCCAGCAGTGAAAGGGGCGAGGGCACAGATACGCAGTATTTT. It encodes CASSERGEGTDTQYF.

V and J are TRBV30 and TRBJ1-2; D is possibly TRBD1 (5 bases). Trimming took off 0 bases at V and 4 bases at J, with 12 bases between the two ends. CDR1 is GTSNPN and CDR2 is SVGIG in the germline V gene (reference sequence). This CDR3 contains 14 residues. CDR3 nucleotides: TGTGCCTGGAGTGTACGGGGGACTGCCTATGGCTACACCTTC. Its protein product is CAWSVRGTAYGYTF.

CDR3 sequence: CASSDGRDKPYEQYF. The DNA of the CDR3 is TGTGCCAGCAGCGACGGACGGGACAAACCCTACGAGCAGTACTTC. The chain is built from TRBV11-1 and TRBJ2-7; D may be TRBD1 (6 bases). This CDR3 spans 15 amino acids. V was shortened by 5 bases and J by 2 bases, with 16 bases between the two germline ends. Germline CDR1 SGHAT, CDR2 FQDESV (reference sequence).